These 2 T cell receptor beta chains came from one sample sequenced in a study of blood T cell repertoires in COVID-19. Assay used: immunoSEQ multiplex PCR; TCRdb lists only in-frame clones, some missing. This repertoire shows under 300,000 clones, about 84% found once; its top ten account for roughly an eighth. Specimen: peripheral blood. Receptors were obtained from a man older than 75 with acute or convalescent COVID-19.

V is TRBV27 and J is TRBJ1-6; possible D gene TRBD1, 5 bases. Germline V gene sequence: CDR1 MNHEY, CDR2 SMNVEV (reference sequence). The CDR3 covers 15 residues. The ends were cut back, 3 bases at V and 7 bases at J, with 13 bases in the middle. CDR3 sequence (DNA): TGTGCCAGCAGTTTGGAGGGAAGGGACAATTCACCCCTCCACTTT. Amino acids: CASSLEGRDNSPLHF.

The chain uses TRBV3-1 (or the pseudogene TRBV3-2) and TRBJ2-7, with D tentatively TRBD1 (5 bases). Trimming shortened V by 2 bases and J by 3 bases, and 5 bases separated the two germline ends. Germline V lookup: CDR1 LGHDT, CDR2 YNNKEL (reference sequence). The CDR3 is 12 residues long. The CDR3: CASSQRGYEQYF. The CDR3 DNA sequence: TGTGCCAGCAGCCAAAGGGGCTACGAGCAGTACTTC.